This T cell receptor beta chain was captured by sequencing in a study of blood T cell repertoires in COVID-19. Background on the study: Samples of COVID-19 (acute and convalescent) were obtained from the United States, Italy and Spain. In each case, the material was cDNA or gDNA derived from T cells, B-cell-depleted T cells, or PBMCs.

Germline CDR1 is SGHNT and CDR2 is YYREEE (reference sequence). V shed 3 bases and J 7 bases; nucleotides not matched to a gene: 4. The CDR3 has 14 amino acids. In the authors' workflow: By means of reference gene primer amplification, nucleated cell counts were estimated. The assay was immunoSEQ multiplex PCR, and TCRdb's table has in-frame clones only and misses some. V and J calls plus clone size are reproduced from that table; the DNA served to infer D and trimming. The sample has about 160,000 clones, 70% to 85% seen once. The sequence was collected from a woman of 80 years or more with acute or convalescent COVID-19. The V call is TRBV5-4, the J call TRBJ2-1; 10 bases are shared with TRBD2. The specimen sequenced was peripheral blood. CDR3 loop: CASSSRTSGNEQFF. CDR3 DNA: TGTGCCAGCAGCTCGCGGACTAGCGGTAATGAGCAGTTCTTC.